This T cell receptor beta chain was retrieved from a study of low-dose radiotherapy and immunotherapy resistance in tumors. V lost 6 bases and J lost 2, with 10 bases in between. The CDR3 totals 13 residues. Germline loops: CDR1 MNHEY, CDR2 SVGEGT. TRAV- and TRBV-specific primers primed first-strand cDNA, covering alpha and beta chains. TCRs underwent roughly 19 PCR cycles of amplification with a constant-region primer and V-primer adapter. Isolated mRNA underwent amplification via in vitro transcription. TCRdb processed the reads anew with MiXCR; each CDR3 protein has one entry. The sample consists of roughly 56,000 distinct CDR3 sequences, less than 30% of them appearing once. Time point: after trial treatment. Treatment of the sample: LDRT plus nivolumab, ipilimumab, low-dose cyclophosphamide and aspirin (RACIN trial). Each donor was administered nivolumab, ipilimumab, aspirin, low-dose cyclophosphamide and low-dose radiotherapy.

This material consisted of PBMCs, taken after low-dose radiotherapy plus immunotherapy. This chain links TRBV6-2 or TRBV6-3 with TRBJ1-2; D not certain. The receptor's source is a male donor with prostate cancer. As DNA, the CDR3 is TGTGCCAGCAGGCTGGACGAAAACTATGGCTACACCTTC. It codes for CASRLDENYGYTF.